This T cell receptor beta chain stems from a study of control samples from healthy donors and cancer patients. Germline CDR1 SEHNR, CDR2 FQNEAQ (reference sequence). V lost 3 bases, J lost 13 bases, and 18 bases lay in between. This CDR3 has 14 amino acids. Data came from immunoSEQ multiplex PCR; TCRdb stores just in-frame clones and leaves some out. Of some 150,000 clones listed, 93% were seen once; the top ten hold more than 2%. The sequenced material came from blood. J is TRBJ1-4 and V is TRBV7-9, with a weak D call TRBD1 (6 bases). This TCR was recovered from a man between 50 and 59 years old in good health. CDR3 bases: TGTGCCAGCAGCTTGGACAGTCCCCTCAATATACTGTTTTTT. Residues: CASSLDSPLNILFF. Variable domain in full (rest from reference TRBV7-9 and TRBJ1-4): DTGVSQNPRHKITKRGQNVTFRCDPISEHNRLYWYRQTLGQGPEFLTYFQNEAQLEKSRLLSDRFSAERPKGSFSTLEIQRTEQGDSAMYLCASSLDSPLNILFFGSGTQLSVL.